Each of the 3 T cell receptor beta chains below was sequenced from the same sample in a study of blood T cell repertoires in COVID-19. The data were produced by immunoSEQ multiplex PCR, yet TCRdb's version contains in-frame clones alone and is incomplete. The sample contains about 210,000 clones, around 90% of which appear only once. The sequencing sample was made of PBMCs or T cells enriched from blood (not recorded which). The source is a man in his late teens or twenties with acute COVID-19.

In DNA form, the CDR3 reads TGTGCCAGCAGTTTAACTAGCGGGACCGGCTACGAGCAGTACTTC. Translated: CASSLTSGTGYEQYF. This rearrangement joins TRBV27 to TRBJ2-7; TRBD2 aligns across 10 bases. V was clipped by 2 bases and J by 3 bases; unmatched bases: 4. Germline CDR1 and CDR2: MNHEY and SMNVEV (reference sequence). The CDR3 has 15 residues.

The chain joins TRBV19 to TRBJ2-7; TRBD2 matches at 9 bases. The germline V gene has CDR1 LNHDA and CDR2 SQIVND (reference sequence). V lost 1 base to trimming and J lost 6 bases; unmatched junction nucleotides: 4. The length of the CDR3 is 14 residues. CDR3 sequence reads: CASSIVAGAGEQYF. CDR3 sequence (DNA): TGTGCCAGTAGTATAGTAGCGGGAGCCGGCGAGCAGTACTTC.

The V call is TRBV10-3, the J call TRBJ2-7; TRBD2 is a possible D gene (6 bases). Germline CDR1 ENHRY, CDR2 SYGVKD. The V and J ends lost 3 bases and 7 bases respectively, with 16 bases between them. The CDR3 has 14 amino acids. The CDR3 DNA reads TGTGCCATCAGTGATAGGCGGGAAGGTAGAGAGCAGTACTTC. Amino acid sequence: CAISDRREGREQYF.